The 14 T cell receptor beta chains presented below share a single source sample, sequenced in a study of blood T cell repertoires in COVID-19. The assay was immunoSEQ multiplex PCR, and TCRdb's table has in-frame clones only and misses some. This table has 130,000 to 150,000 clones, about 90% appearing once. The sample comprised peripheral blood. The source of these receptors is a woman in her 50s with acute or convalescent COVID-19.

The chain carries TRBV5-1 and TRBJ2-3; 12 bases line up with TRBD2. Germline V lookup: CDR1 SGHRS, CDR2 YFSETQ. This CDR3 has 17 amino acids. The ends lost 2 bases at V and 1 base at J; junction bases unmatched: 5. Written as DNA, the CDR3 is TGCGCCAGCAGCTTCGGACTAGCGGGGAGACGCACAGATACGCAGTATTTT. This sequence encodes CASSFGLAGRRTDTQYF.

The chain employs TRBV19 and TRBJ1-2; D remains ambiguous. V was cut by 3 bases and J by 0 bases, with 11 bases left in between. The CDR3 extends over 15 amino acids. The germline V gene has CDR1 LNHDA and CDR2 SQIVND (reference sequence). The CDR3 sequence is CASSMGSSSNYGYTF. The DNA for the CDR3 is TGTGCCAGTAGTATGGGCAGCTCTTCTAACTATGGCTACACCTTC.

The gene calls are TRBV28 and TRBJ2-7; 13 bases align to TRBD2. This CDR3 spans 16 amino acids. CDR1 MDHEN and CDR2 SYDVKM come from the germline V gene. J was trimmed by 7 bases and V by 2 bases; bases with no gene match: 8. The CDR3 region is CASSLMSLAGGNEQYF. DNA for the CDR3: TGTGCCAGCAGTTTAATGTCACTAGCGGGGGGGAATGAGCAGTACTTC.

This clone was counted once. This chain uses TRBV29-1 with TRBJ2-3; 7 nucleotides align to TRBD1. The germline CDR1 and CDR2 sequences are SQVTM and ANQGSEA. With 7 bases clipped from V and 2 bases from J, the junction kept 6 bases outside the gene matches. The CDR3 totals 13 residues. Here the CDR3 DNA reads TGCAGCGCCCAGGGGGTCCCCACAGATACGCAGTATTTT. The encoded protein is CSAQGVPTDTQYF.

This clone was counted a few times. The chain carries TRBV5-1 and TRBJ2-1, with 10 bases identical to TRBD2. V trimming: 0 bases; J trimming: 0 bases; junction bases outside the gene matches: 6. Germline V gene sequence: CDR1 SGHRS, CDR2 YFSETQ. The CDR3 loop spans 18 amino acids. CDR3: CASSLASLAGTSYNEQFF. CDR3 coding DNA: TGCGCCAGCAGCTTGGCGTCACTAGCGGGAACCTCCTACAATGAGCAGTTCTTC. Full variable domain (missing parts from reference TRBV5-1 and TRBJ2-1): KAGVTQTPRYLIKTRGQQVTLSCSPISGHRSVSWYQQTPGQGLQFLFEYFSETQRNKGNFPGRFSGRQFSNSRSEMNVSTLELGDSALYLCASSLASLAGTSYNEQFFGPGTRLTVL.

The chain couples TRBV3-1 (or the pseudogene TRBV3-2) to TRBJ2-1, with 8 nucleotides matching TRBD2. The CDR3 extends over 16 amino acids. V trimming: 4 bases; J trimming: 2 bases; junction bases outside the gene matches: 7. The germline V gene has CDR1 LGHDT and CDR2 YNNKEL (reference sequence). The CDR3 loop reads CASSPTGGGPYNEQFF. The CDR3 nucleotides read TGTGCCAGCAGCCCCACCGGGGGGGGGCCCTACAATGAGCAGTTCTTC.

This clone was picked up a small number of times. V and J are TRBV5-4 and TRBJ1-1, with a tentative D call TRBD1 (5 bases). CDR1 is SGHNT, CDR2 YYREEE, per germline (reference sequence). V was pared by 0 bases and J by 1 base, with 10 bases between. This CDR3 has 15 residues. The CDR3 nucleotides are TGTGCCAGCAGCTTGGGGGGCCCGCGGAACACTGAAGCTTTCTTT. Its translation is CASSLGGPRNTEAFF.

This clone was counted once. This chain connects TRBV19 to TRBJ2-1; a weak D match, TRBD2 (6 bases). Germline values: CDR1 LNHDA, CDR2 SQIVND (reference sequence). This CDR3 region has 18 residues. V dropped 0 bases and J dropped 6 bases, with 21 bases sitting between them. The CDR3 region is CASSIDLSAGSNPNEQFF. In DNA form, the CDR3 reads TGTGCCAGTAGTATAGATCTATCGGCGGGGTCGAATCCCAATGAGCAGTTCTTC.

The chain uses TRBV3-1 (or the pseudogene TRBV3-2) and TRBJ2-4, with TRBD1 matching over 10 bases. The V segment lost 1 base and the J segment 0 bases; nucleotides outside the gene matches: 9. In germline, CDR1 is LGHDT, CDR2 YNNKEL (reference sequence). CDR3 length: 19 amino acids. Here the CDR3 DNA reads TGTGCCAGCAGCCAAGTAATGGTTTGGACAGGGGGAGCCAAAAACATTCAGTACTTC. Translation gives CASSQVMVWTGGAKNIQYF.

The CDR3 DNA is TGTGCCAGTATGGGGGACAGGCTCTATGGCTACACCTTC. Translated, it gives CASMGDRLYGYTF. V and J are TRBV19 and TRBJ1-2; 8 positions match TRBD1. CDR3 length: 13 amino acids. Germline-derived CDR1 and CDR2 are LNHDA and SQIVND (reference sequence). Trimming took 7 bases from V and 4 from J; bases not matched to a gene: 5.

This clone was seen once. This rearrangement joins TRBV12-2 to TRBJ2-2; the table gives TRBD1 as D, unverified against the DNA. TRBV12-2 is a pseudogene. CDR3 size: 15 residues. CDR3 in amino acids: CASRLAQGTPGELFF. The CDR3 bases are TGTGCAAGTCGCTTAGCACAGGGGACCCCCGGGGAGCTGTTTTTT.

The CDR3 DNA reads as TGTGCCAGCAGTTATCCGACAGGGCGGAGTGGGGACACCAATCAGCCCCAGCATTTT. Its translation: CASSYPTGRSGDTNQPQHF. The V and J genes are TRBV28 and TRBJ1-5; 7 positions match TRBD1. CDR3 length equals 19 residues. Germline loops: CDR1 MDHEN, CDR2 SYDVKM. V gave up 4 bases and J gave up 3 bases; unmatched junction bases: 18.

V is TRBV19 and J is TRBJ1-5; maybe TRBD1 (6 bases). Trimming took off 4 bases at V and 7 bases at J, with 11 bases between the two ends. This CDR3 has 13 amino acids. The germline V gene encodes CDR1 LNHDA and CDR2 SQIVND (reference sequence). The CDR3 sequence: CASSTQGKQPQHF. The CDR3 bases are TGTGCCAGTAGTACCCAGGGGAAGCAGCCCCAGCATTTT.

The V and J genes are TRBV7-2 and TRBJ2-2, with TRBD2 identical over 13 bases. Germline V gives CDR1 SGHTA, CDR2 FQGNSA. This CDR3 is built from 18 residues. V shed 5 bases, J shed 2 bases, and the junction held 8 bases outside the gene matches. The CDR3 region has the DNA TGTGCCAGCAGCCTCCGGACTAGCGGGGGAGTTAACACCGGGGAGCTGTTTTTT. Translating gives CASSLRTSGGVNTGELFF.